This is a list of T cell receptor beta chains from one sample in a study of vaccination effects on CD4 cells after COVID-19. Only in-frame clones appear in the TCRdb table, and some are missing; sequencing was by immunoSEQ multiplex PCR. The sample has 20,000 to 25,000 clones; about four fifths are singletons. These receptors' targets are unknown. This specimen was CD4+ T cells from PBMCs cultured with a peptide pool, taken before COVID-19 vaccination. These TCRs come from a human donor who had a prior SARS-CoV-2 infection. Both conserved end residues are part of each CDR3. A D gene is named only where the DNA matches it firmly. The size field is filled for only some rows; it gives once, few, many or a size class.

cdr3_aa cdr3_nt d_call j_call v_call clone_size cdr3_length
CASSELTGTYGYTF TGTGCCAGCAGTGAACTAACAGGAACCTATGGCTACACCTTC . TRBJ1-2 TRBV2 . 14
CASSKAGANVLTF TGTGCCAGCAGTAAAGCTGGGGCCAACGTCCTGACTTTC . TRBJ2-6 TRBV2 . 13
CASSLNRNSPLHF TGTGCCAGCAGCTTGAACAGGAATTCACCCCTCCACTTT . TRBJ1-6 TRBV5-5 . 13
CASGDVNQPQHF TGTGCCAGCGGGGATGTCAATCAGCCCCAGCATTTT . TRBJ1-5 TRBV2 . 12
CASSLSYPAPSGGYTF TGTGCCAGCAGTTTATCGTATCCAGCTCCCTCCGGGGGCTACACCTTC . TRBJ1-2 TRBV27 . 16
CASSVGPISYEQYF TGTGCCAGCAGCGTAGGACCGATCTCCTACGAGCAGTACTTC . TRBJ2-7 TRBV9 . 14
CASSSAGDWSDTQYF TGTGCCAGCAGTTCAGCGGGGGATTGGTCAGATACGCAGTATTTT TRBD2 TRBJ2-3 TRBV6-5 . 15
CASSVVPDRGEQYF TGTGCCAGCAGCGTAGTCCCCGACAGGGGCGAGCAGTACTTC TRBD1 TRBJ2-7 TRBV9 . 14
CASSSTSGGYEQYF TGTGCCAGCAGCTCCACTAGCGGGGGGTACGAGCAGTACTTC TRBD2 TRBJ2-7 TRBV13 few 14
CASSQGQGVYEQYF TGTGCCAGCAGCCAAGGGCAGGGGGTTTACGAGCAGTACTTC TRBD1 TRBJ2-7 TRBV4-2 . 14
CASSQESSAADTQYF TGTGCCAGCAGCCAAGAGTCTAGCGCGGCAGATACGCAGTATTTT . TRBJ2-3 TRBV3-1/TRBV3-2 . 15
CASSSTSGRTYEQYF TGTGCCAGCAGTTCTACTAGCGGGCGAACCTACGAGCAGTACTTC TRBD2 TRBJ2-7 TRBV27 few 15
CASSRTSGSSYNEQFF TGTGCCAGTAGTAGGACTAGCGGGAGCTCCTACAATGAGCAGTTCTTC TRBD2 TRBJ2-1 TRBV19 . 16
CASNPTTGGTGELFF TGTGCTAGCAACCCGACGACAGGGGGGACCGGGGAGCTGTTTTTT TRBD1 TRBJ2-2 TRBV7-7 . 15
CASSSAPQETQYF TGTGCCAGCAGCTCCGCCCCTCAAGAGACCCAGTACTTC . TRBJ2-5 TRBV11-1 . 13
CASSYQGLAGGNEQFF TGTGCCAGCAGTTACCAGGGACTAGCGGGGGGGAATGAGCAGTTCTTC TRBD2 TRBJ2-1 TRBV6-2/TRBV6-3 . 16
CASSLYYSGVGYNEQFF TGTGCCAGCAGCTTATATTATAGCGGGGTGGGGTACAATGAGCAGTTCTTC TRBD2 TRBJ2-1 TRBV7-2 . 17
CASANGLAANYEQYF TGTGCTAGTGCCAATGGACTAGCGGCTAACTACGAGCAGTACTTC TRBD2 TRBJ2-7 TRBV12-5 . 15
CAAGGQGNTIYF TGTGCCGCGGGGGGGCAAGGAAACACCATATATTTT . TRBJ1-3 TRBV7-9 . 12
CASSGLGGRPLNEQFF TGTGCCAGCAGTGGCCTCGGCGGGAGGCCCCTCAATGAGCAGTTCTTC TRBD2 TRBJ2-1 TRBV2 few 16
CASSDTSGFIGTQYF TGTGCCAGCAGTGACACTAGCGGCTTCATCGGTACGCAGTATTTT TRBD2 TRBJ2-3 TRBV2 . 15
CASSEEGSGNQPQHF TGTGCCAGCAGTGAAGAGGGATCAGGCAATCAGCCCCAGCATTTT . TRBJ1-5 TRBV6-1 . 15
CATSDGAGPGDTQYF TGTGCCACCAGTGATGGGGCGGGGCCAGGAGATACGCAGTATTTT . TRBJ2-3 TRBV24-1 . 15
CANVRAGMQPQHF TGTGCCAACGTAAGAGCGGGGATGCAGCCCCAGCATTTT . TRBJ1-5 TRBV27 . 13
CASTLAGGFIGSPLHF TGTGCCAGCACCTTGGCAGGGGGTTTTATAGGGTCACCCCTCCACTTT TRBD1 TRBJ1-6 TRBV7-9 . 16
CASSYQNTDSTDTQYF TGTGCCAGCAGTTATCAGAACACGGATAGCACAGATACGCAGTATTTT . TRBJ2-3 TRBV6-6 . 16
CASSSGSGTGANVLTF TGTGCCAGCAGTAGCGGTAGCGGGACTGGGGCCAACGTCCTGACTTTC TRBD2 TRBJ2-6 TRBV28 . 16
CASSQPGELFF TGCGCCAGCAGTCAGCCCGGGGAGCTGTTTTTT . TRBJ2-2 TRBV23-1 . 11
CASSPQTGGDTQYF TGCGCCAGCAGCCCGCAGACGGGGGGAGATACGCAGTATTTT TRBD2 TRBJ2-3 TRBV5-1 few 14
CASSLTAGGYNEQFF TGTGCCAGCAGCCTGACTGCGGGGGGGTACAATGAGCAGTTCTTC TRBD2 TRBJ2-1 TRBV3-1/TRBV3-2 . 15
CASSFERRGNSYEQYF TGTGCCAGCAGTTTTGAGCGCAGGGGGAATTCCTACGAGCAGTACTTC TRBD1 TRBJ2-7 TRBV28 . 16
CASSGTSGGTDTQYF TGTGCCAGCAGTGGGACTAGCGGGGGCACAGATACGCAGTATTTT TRBD2 TRBJ2-3 TRBV6-4 . 15
CASSSSGSSETQYF TGTGCCAGCAGCTCGAGCGGGAGCTCGGAGACCCAGTACTTC TRBD2 TRBJ2-5 TRBV7-2 . 14
CASSRLTRGTANTGELFF TGCGCCAGCAGCCGTCTTACGCGGGGAACCGCGAACACCGGGGAGCTGTTTTTT . TRBJ2-2 TRBV5-1 . 18
CASSYPETEQGAGGNTIYF TGTGCCAGCAGTTATCCCGAAACCGAACAGGGGGCAGGAGGAAACACCATATATTTT TRBD1 TRBJ1-3 TRBV6-2/TRBV6-3 . 19
CASSQDQWGLGRDTQYF TGTGCCAGCAGCCAAGATCAATGGGGTCTGGGTAGGGATACGCAGTATTTT . TRBJ2-3 TRBV3-1/TRBV3-2 . 17
CASSARGVGTEAFF TGTGCCAGCAGCGCCCGGGGGGTGGGGACTGAAGCTTTCTTT . TRBJ1-1 TRBV13 . 14
CAGSGNEQFF TGCGCGGGGAGCGGAAATGAGCAGTTCTTC . TRBJ2-1 TRBV27 . 10
CASTPQEEESYNEQFF TGTGCCAGCACCCCCCAGGAGGAGGAGAGCTACAATGAGCAGTTCTTC . TRBJ2-1 TRBV4-2 . 16
CASSVGNRALEQYF TGTGCCAGCAGCGTAGGGAACAGAGCTCTGGAGCAGTACTTC . TRBJ2-7 TRBV9 . 14
CASSSGRLAGVYEQYF TGTGCCAGCAGCTCGGGGCGGCTAGCGGGTGTGTACGAGCAGTACTTC TRBD2 TRBJ2-7 TRBV11-2 . 16